A selection of T cell receptor beta chains follows, all from one sample in a study of early T cells in non-severe SARS-CoV-2 infection. TCRdb re-derived calls from the 5' RACE reads in MiXCR, one entry per CDR3 protein. The table records about 77,000 distinct CDR3 sequences, approximately 16% of them present only once. The sample was whole blood. These receptors came from an adult who was a healthcare worker with PCR-confirmed SARS-CoV-2 infection or an uninfected control (not recorded which). The CDR3 runs from the conserved cysteine through the conserved F or W. D genes are given only for firm matches. Clone size is given for some rows only: seen once, a few or many times, or a class if the clone is expanded.

d_gene	v_gene	abundance	j_gene	CDR3nt	CDR3aa
TRBD2	TRBV20-1	few	TRBJ2-6	TGCAGTGCTAGAGTAGCGGGGCTCATCTCTGGGGCCAACGTCCTGACTTTC	CSARVAGLISGANVLTF
.	TRBV5-4	.	TRBJ1-6	TGTGCCAGCAGCTTGGGACCCCTCCAGGGGAATGGGGATTCACCCCTCCACTTT	CASSLGPLQGNGDSPLHF
TRBD1	TRBV5-6	few	TRBJ1-2	TGTGCCAGCAGCCCGGCGGACAGGGACCACTATGGCTACACCTTC	CASSPADRDHYGYTF
TRBD1	TRBV10-3	few	TRBJ2-3	TGTGCCACCGGACGGGACAGAGATACGCAGTATTTT	CATGRDRDTQYF
TRBD1	TRBV6-2/TRBV6-3	.	TRBJ1-6	TGTGCCAGCAGTCGGGACAGTACCAATTCACCCCTCCACTTT	CASSRDSTNSPLHF
.	TRBV7-2	.	TRBJ1-1	TGTGCCAGCAGCTTAAACCCCCTGGTGAACACTGAAGCTTTCTTT	CASSLNPLVNTEAFF
.	TRBV9	.	TRBJ1-6	TGTGCCAGCAGCCCCCCCGGGACCCATAATTCACCCCTCCACTTT	CASSPPGTHNSPLHF
.	TRBV29-1	.	TRBJ2-1	TGCAGCGTTGCCCCTTCCTCTAGCCATGAGCAGTTCTTC	CSVAPSSSHEQFF
.	TRBV3-1	.	TRBJ1-6	TGTGCCAGCAGCCAAGACCGACAGGCATATTCACCCCTCCACTTT	CASSQDRQAYSPLHF
.	TRBV20-1	few	TRBJ1-1	TGCAGTGCTAGAGTCAGGGCCGTCTGGAACACTGAAGCTTTCTTT	CSARVRAVWNTEAFF
TRBD2	TRBV20-1	many	TRBJ2-5	TGCAGTGCTGGACCCCCGACTAGCGGGGGACAGACCCAGTACTTC	CSAGPPTSGGQTQYF
.	TRBV5-1	.	TRBJ1-1	TGCGCCAGCAGCCCAGAGGGTTCGGTTGAAGCTTTCTTT	CASSPEGSVEAFF
TRBD2	TRBV3-1	.	TRBJ2-6	TGTGCCAGCAGCCGGGGAATTACTAGCGGCTCTGGGGCCAACGTCCTGACTTTC	CASSRGITSGSGANVLTF
TRBD1	TRBV7-9	.	TRBJ2-7	TGTGCCAGCAGCTTAGCCCTTCCCGGACAGGGTCGGGAGCAGTACTTC	CASSLALPGQGREQYF
TRBD1	TRBV29-1	many	TRBJ2-7	TGCAGCGTCGCGGCCGCCGGACAGGGAGTTGGGGTATCTTACGAGCAGTACTTC	CSVAAAGQGVGVSYEQYF
TRBD1	TRBV7-3	.	TRBJ2-1	TGTGCCAGCAGCCAGGGGGACCCCGCCTACAATGAGCAGTTCTTC	CASSQGDPAYNEQFF
.	TRBV20-1	few	TRBJ2-5	TGCAGTGCCTTGGCGGGGGCCAACCAAGAGACCCAGTACTTC	CSALAGANQETQYF
.	TRBV27	.	TRBJ2-1	TGTGCCAGCAGTTTAATCCCCGACAGGGAGCAGTTCTTC	CASSLIPDREQFF
.	TRBV19	.	TRBJ1-5	TGTGCCAGTAGTACCGGGCCCCGCTTTCAGCCCCAGCATTTT	CASSTGPRFQPQHF
.	TRBV18	few	TRBJ2-1	TGTGCCAGCTCACTTGGGGTGGGGCCCAATGAGCAGTTCTTC	CASSLGVGPNEQFF
.	TRBV29-1	once	TRBJ1-4	TGCAGCGTTGCTACGGGAACTAATGAAAAACTGTTTTTT	CSVATGTNEKLFF
.	TRBV27	.	TRBJ1-1	TGTGCCAGCAGCGCGGTAGGGGACGGACAGAACACTGAAGCTTTCTTT	CASSAVGDGQNTEAFF
TRBD1	TRBV2	.	TRBJ1-5	TGTGCCAGCAGTGCGACAGGGCCTGCCCAGCCCCAGCATTTT	CASSATGPAQPQHF
TRBD1	TRBV11-2	.	TRBJ2-5	TGTGCCAGCAGCCGGACAGGGGCCCAAGAGACCCAGTACTTC	CASSRTGAQETQYF
.	TRBV6-6	.	TRBJ2-3	TGTGCCAGCCTCCGCGGGGTGGATACGCAGTATTTT	CASLRGVDTQYF
.	TRBV5-4	once	TRBJ2-7	TGTGCCAGCAGCTTGGGCAGGAGCCCCCCCTCCTACGAGCAGTACTTC	CASSLGRSPPSYEQYF
.	TRBV12-3/TRBV12-4	few	TRBJ1-1	TGTGCCAGCCAGACGCAGGGGAACACTGAAGCTTTCTTT	CASQTQGNTEAFF
.	TRBV7-6	.	TRBJ2-6	TGTGCCAGCAGCTTAGCGACACTTTCAGGGGCCAACGTCCTGACTTTC	CASSLATLSGANVLTF
.	TRBV4-2	many	TRBJ1-5	TGTGCCAGCAGCCAAGATCCTCTAGAGGGAAATCAGCCCCAGCATTTT	CASSQDPLEGNQPQHF
.	TRBV29-1	.	TRBJ2-5	TGCAGCGTTGGAGGAGGAGGGGAGACCCAGTACTTC	CSVGGGGETQYF
TRBD2	TRBV25-1	few	TRBJ2-1	TGTGCCAGCAGTGCACCTAGCGGGAGCTCCTACAATGAGCAGTTCTTC	CASSAPSGSSYNEQFF
.	TRBV30	few	TRBJ1-2	TGTGCCTGGAGTGTAACAGGGCGGGAGGGCTACACCTTC	CAWSVTGREGYTF
TRBD2	TRBV28	few	TRBJ2-5	TGTGCCAGCATGGGGGGGACCGGTGGAGAGACCCAGTACTTC	CASMGGTGGETQYF
TRBD2	TRBV20-1	.	TRBJ2-1	TGCAGTGCTAGAGTAACTAGCGCTAGCTCCTACAATGAGCAGTTCTTC	CSARVTSASSYNEQFF
TRBD2	TRBV12-3/TRBV12-4	.	TRBJ2-1	TGTGCCAGCGGGACTAGCCTCAATGAGCAGTTCTTC	CASGTSLNEQFF
TRBD2	TRBV6-5	.	TRBJ2-1	TGTGCCAGCAGTTCCAAGCGGGGGAGGTACAATGAGCAGTTCTTC	CASSSKRGRYNEQFF
TRBD2	TRBV9	.	TRBJ2-3	TGTGCCAGCAGCGTATTAGCGGGAGGAGGAGATACGCAGTATTTT	CASSVLAGGGDTQYF
.	TRBV6-6	.	TRBJ1-2	TGTGCCAGCAGTTACCCACCCGAGAACTATGGCTACACCTTC	CASSYPPENYGYTF
TRBD2	TRBV10-3	few	TRBJ2-1	TGTGCCATCGGACTAGCGGGGACTTTTGGGAATGAGCAGTTCTTC	CAIGLAGTFGNEQFF
.	TRBV28	.	TRBJ1-2	TGTGCCATACGAGGGGTTGCGGGAGGCTACACCTTC	CAIRGVAGGYTF
TRBD2	TRBV20-1	few	TRBJ2-3	TGCAGTGCTAGATCTAGGACTAGCGGGGCCTTGCACACAGATACGCAGTATTTT	CSARSRTSGALHTDTQYF
TRBD2	TRBV20-1	few	TRBJ2-1	TGCAGTGCCCCGCGCAGCGGGAGGAACAATGAGCAGTTCTTC	CSAPRSGRNNEQFF
.	TRBV7-2	.	TRBJ2-7	TGTGCCAGCAGCTCGACAAGAAACTCCTACGAGCAGTACTTC	CASSSTRNSYEQYF
TRBD2	TRBV5-1	.	TRBJ2-1	TGCGCCAGCAGCTTGGTGGTAGCGGGGTCCTACAATGAGCAGTTCTTC	CASSLVVAGSYNEQFF
TRBD1	TRBV11-2	few	TRBJ2-7	TGTGCCAGCAGCTTCGGCGGGACAGGGGTTTACGAGCAGTACTTC	CASSFGGTGVYEQYF
.	TRBV9	few	TRBJ2-3	TGTGCCAGCAGCGTAGGGGCGATTTTAGATTCGCAGTATTTT	CASSVGAILDSQYF
.	TRBV5-1	.	TRBJ2-7	TGCGCCAGCAGCTGGGCGGGACAGAGCTCCTACGAGCAGTACTTC	CASSWAGQSSYEQYF
.	TRBV6-1	few	TRBJ2-1	TGTGCCAGCTCGGTAGGGTTCTACAATGAGCAGTTCTTC	CASSVGFYNEQFF
.	TRBV12-3/TRBV12-4	.	TRBJ2-7	TGTGCCAGCAGTTTACAGGGGTTGCGGGATTCCTCCTACGAGCAGTACTTC	CASSLQGLRDSSYEQYF
.	TRBV28	.	TRBJ1-2	TGTGCCATCTCGCCCCCCCGACCCCCCTATGGCTACACCTTC	CAISPPRPPYGYTF
TRBD1	TRBV5-1	few	TRBJ2-7	TGCGCCAGCAGCACGAACCGACAGGGAAGGTACGAGCAGTACTTC	CASSTNRQGRYEQYF
.	TRBV4-1	few	TRBJ1-4	TGCGCCAGCCCCAGTCCGGGCAGGGGTATGGAAAAACTGTTTTTT	CASPSPGRGMEKLFF
TRBD2	TRBV7-9	few	TRBJ2-7	TGTGCCAGCAGCTTAGTAGCGGGAGTGGGCGAGCAGTACTTC	CASSLVAGVGEQYF
.	TRBV20-1	few	TRBJ1-1	TGCAGTGTCCGACTACCAGGGCGAGCGAACACTGAAGCTTTCTTT	CSVRLPGRANTEAFF
.	TRBV1	many	TRBJ1-6	TGCCCCCCCTCGGGGGGGGTACATTCACCCCTCCACTTT	CPPSGGVHSPLHF